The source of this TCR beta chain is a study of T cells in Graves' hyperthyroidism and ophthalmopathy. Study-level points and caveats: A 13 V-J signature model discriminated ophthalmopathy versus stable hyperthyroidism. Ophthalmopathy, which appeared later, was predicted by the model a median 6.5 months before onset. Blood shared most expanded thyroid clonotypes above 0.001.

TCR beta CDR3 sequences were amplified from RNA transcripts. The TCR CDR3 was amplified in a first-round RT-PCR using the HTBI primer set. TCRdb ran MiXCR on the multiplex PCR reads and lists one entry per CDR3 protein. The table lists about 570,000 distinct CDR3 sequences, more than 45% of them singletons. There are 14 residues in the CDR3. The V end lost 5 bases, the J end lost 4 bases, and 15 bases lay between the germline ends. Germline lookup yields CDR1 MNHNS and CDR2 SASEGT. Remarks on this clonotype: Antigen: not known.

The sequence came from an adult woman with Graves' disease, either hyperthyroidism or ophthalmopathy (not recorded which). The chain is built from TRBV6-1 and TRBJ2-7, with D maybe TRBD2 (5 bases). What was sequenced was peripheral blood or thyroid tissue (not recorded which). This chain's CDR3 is CASSPTREAYEQYF. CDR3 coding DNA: TGTGCCAGCAGTCCTACCCGGGAAGCGTACGAGCAGTACTTC.